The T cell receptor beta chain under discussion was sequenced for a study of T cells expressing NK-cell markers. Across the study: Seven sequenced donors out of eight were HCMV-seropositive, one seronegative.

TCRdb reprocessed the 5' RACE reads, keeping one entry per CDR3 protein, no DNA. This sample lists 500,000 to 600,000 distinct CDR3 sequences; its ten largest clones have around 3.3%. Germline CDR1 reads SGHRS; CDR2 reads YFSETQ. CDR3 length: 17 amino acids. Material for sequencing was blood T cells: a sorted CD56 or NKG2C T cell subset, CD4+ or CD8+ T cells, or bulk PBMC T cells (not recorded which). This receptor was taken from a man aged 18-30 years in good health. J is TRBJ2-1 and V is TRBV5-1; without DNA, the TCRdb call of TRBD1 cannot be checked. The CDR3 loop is CASSLDPGAGFRNEQFF.